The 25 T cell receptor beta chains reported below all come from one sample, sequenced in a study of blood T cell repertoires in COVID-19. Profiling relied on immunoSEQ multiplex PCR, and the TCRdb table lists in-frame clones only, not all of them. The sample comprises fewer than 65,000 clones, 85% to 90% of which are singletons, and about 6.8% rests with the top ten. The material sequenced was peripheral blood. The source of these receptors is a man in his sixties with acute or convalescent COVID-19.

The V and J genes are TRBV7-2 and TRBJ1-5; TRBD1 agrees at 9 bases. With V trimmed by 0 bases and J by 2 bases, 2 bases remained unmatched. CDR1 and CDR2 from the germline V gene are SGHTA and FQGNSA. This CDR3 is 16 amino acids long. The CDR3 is CASSLATGGGNQPQHF. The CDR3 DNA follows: TGTGCCAGCAGCTTAGCGACAGGGGGAGGCAATCAGCCCCAGCATTTT. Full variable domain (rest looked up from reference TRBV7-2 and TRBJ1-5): GAGVSQSPSNKVTEKGKDVELRCDPISGHTALYWYRQSLGQGLEFLIYFQGNSAPDKSGLPSDRFSAERTGGSVSTLTIQRTQQEDSAVYLCASSLATGGGNQPQHFGDGTRLSIL.

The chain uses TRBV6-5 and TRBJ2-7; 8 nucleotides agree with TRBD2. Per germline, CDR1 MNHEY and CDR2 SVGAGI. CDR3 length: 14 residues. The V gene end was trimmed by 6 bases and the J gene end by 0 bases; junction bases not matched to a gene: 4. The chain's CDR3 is CASSDGTSSYEQYF. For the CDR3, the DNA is TGTGCCAGCAGCGACGGGACTAGCTCCTACGAGCAGTACTTC.

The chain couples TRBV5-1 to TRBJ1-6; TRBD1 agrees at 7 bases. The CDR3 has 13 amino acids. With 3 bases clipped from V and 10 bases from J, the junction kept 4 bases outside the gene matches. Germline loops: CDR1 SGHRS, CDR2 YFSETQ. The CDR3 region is CASSSQGESPLHF. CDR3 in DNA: TGCGCCAGCAGCTCTCAGGGGGAATCACCCCTCCACTTT.

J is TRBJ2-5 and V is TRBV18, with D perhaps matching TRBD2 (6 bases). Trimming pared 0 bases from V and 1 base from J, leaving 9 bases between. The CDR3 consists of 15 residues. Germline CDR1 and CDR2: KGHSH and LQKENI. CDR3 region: CASSPPAGRQETQYF. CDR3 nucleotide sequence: TGTGCCAGCTCACCACCTGCGGGGCGCCAAGAGACCCAGTACTTC.

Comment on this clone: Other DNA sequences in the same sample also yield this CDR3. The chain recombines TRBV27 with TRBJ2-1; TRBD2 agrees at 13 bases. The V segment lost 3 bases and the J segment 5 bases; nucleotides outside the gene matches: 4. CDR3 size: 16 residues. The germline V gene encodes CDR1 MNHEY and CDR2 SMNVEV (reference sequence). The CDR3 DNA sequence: TGTGCCAGCAGTTTTGACGGGACTAGCGGGGACAATGAGCAGTTCTTC. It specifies CASSFDGTSGDNEQFF.

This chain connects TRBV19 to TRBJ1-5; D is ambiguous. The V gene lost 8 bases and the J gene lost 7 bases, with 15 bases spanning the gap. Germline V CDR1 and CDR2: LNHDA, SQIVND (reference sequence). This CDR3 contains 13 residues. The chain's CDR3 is CASAGGERQPQHF. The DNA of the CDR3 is TGTGCCAGTGCGGGTGGAGAGAGACAGCCCCAGCATTTT.

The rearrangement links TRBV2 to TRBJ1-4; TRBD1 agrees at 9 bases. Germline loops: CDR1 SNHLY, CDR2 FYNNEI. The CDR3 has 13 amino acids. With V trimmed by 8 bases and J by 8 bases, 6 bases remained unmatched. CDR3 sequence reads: CASEGQGREKLFF. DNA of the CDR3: TGTGCCAGCGAGGGACAGGGAAGGGAAAAACTGTTTTTT.

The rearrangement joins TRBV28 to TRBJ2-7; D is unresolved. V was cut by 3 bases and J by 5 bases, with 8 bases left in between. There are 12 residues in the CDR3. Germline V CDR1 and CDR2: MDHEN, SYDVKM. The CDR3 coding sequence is TGTGCCAGCAGTTTTTCCAGTCACGAGCAGTACTTC. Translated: CASSFSSHEQYF. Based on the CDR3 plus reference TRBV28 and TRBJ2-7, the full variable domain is DVKVTQSSRYLVKRTGEKVFLECVQDMDHENMFWYRQDPGLGLRLIYFSYDVKMKEKGDIPEGYSVSREKKERFSLILESASTNQTSMYLCASSFSSHEQYFGPGTRLTVT.

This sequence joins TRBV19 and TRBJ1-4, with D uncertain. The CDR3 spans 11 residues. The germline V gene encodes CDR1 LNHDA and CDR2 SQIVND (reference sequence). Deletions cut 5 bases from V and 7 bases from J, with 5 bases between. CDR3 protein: CASSSSEKLFF. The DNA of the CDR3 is TGTGCCAGTAGTTCGTCTGAAAAACTGTTTTTT.

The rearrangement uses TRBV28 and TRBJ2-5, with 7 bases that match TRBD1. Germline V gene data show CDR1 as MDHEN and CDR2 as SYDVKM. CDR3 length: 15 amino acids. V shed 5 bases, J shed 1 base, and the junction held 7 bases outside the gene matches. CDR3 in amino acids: CASSTRRDSQETQYF. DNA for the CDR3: TGTGCCAGCAGTACGCGTCGGGACAGCCAAGAGACCCAGTACTTC.

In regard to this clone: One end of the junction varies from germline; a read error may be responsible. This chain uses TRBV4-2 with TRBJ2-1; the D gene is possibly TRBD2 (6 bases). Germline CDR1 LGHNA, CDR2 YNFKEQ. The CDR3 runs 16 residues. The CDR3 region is CVSSPLSGDRGNEQFF. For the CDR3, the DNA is TGTGTCAGCAGCCCCCTTAGCGGAGATAGGGGCAATGAGCAGTTCTTC.

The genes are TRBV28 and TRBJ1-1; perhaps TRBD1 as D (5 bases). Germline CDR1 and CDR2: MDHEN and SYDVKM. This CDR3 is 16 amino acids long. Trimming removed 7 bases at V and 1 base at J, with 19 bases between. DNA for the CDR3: TGTGCCAGCACCACCTCCCAGGGCGCACCGAACACTGAAGCTTTCTTT. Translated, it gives CASTTSQGAPNTEAFF.

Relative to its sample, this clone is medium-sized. CDR3 region: CASTAGQGSGEQYF. The CDR3 DNA follows: TGTGCCAGCACTGCGGGACAGGGGTCCGGCGAGCAGTACTTC. The V call is TRBV6-5, the J call TRBJ2-7, with 10 positions matching TRBD1. Germline values: CDR1 MNHEY, CDR2 SVGAGI. V gave up 7 bases and J gave up 6 bases; unmatched junction bases: 9. This CDR3 is built from 14 residues.

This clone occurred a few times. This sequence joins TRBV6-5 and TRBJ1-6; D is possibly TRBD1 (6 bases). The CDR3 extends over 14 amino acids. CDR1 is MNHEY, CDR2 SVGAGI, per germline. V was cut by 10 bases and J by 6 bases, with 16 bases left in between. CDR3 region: CATWRTELNSPLHF. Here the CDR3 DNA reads TGTGCCACCTGGAGGACAGAACTTAATTCACCCCTCCACTTT.

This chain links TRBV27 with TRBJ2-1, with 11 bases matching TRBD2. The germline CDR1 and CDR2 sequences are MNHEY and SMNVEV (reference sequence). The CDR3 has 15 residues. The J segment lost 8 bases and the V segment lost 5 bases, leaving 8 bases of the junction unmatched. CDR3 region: CASSPTSGRTHEQFF. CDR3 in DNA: TGTGCCAGCAGTCCCACTAGCGGGAGAACCCATGAGCAGTTCTTC.

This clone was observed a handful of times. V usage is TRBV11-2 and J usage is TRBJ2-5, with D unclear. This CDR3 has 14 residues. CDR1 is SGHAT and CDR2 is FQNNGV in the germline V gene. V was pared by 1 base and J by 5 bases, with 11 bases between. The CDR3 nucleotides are TGTGCCAGCAGCTTAGGTGGCCCCAGGGAGACCCAGTACTTC. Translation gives CASSLGGPRETQYF. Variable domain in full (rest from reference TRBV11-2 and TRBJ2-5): EAGVAQSPRYKIIEKRQSVAFWCNPISGHATLYWYQQILGQGPKLLIQFQNNGVVDDSQLPKDRFSAERLKGVDSTLKIQPAKLEDSAVYLCASSLGGPRETQYFGPGTRLLVL.

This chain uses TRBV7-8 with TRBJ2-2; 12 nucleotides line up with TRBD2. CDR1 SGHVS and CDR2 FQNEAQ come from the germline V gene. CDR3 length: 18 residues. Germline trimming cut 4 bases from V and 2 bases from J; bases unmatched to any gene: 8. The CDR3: CASSSTSGGPPNTGELFF. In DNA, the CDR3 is TGTGCCAGCAGCTCCACTAGCGGGGGGCCCCCTAACACCGGGGAGCTGTTTTTT.

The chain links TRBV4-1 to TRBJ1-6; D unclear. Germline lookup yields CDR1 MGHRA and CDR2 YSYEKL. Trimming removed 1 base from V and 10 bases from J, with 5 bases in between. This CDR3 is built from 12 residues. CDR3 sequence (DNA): TGCGCCAGCAGCCAAGGTATCTCACCCCTCCACTTT. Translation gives CASSQGISPLHF.

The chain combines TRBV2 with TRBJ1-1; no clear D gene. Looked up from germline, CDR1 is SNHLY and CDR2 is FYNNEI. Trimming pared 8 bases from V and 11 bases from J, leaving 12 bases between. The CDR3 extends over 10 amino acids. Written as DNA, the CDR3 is TGTGCCAGCGGGCAGCTCCGGGCTTTCTTT. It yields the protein CASGQLRAFF.

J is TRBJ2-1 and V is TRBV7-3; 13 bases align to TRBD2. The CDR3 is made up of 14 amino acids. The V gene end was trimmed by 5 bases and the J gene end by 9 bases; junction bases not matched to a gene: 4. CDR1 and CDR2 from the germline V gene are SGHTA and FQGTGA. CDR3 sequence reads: CASSRTSGSPEQFF. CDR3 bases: TGTGCCAGCAGCCGGACTAGCGGGAGCCCTGAGCAGTTCTTC.

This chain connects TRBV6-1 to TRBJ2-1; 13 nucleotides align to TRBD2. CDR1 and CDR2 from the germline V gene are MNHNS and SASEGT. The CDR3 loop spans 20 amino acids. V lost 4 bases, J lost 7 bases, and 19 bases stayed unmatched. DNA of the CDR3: TGTGCCAGCAGTGTCTCTACCTCCTTTACTAGCGGGAGGGCCTTTAATGAGCAGTTCTTC. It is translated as CASSVSTSFTSGRAFNEQFF.

Written as DNA, the CDR3 is TGTGCCAGCAGGGAACAGGGTATTCACGAGCAGTACTTC. It is translated as CASREQGIHEQYF. V gene TRBV27 combines with J gene TRBJ2-7; weak D call: TRBD1 (6 bases). V was trimmed by 6 bases and J by 5 bases, leaving 14 bases between them. Germline-derived CDR1 and CDR2 are MNHEY and SMNVEV (reference sequence). This CDR3 is built from 13 residues.

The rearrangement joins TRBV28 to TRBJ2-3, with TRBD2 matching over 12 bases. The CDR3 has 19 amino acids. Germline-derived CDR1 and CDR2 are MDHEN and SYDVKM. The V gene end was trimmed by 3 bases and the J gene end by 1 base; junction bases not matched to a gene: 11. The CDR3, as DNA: TGTGCCAGCAGTTTGGGGGACCGACTAGCGGGAGAGGGCACAGATACGCAGTATTTT. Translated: CASSLGDRLAGEGTDTQYF. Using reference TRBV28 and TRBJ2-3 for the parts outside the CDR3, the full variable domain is DVKVTQSSRYLVKRTGEKVFLECVQDMDHENMFWYRQDPGLGLRLIYFSYDVKMKEKGDIPEGYSVSREKKERFSLILESASTNQTSMYLCASSLGDRLAGEGTDTQYFGPGTRLTVL.

CDR3 coding DNA: TGTGCCAGTAGTATCCGGGGGTCGGGCACAGATACGCAGTATTTT. This gives the protein CASSIRGSGTDTQYF. The chain combines TRBV19 with TRBJ2-3; perhaps TRBD2 as D (6 bases). The CDR3 sequence is 15 residues long. CDR1 and CDR2 (germline): LNHDA, SQIVND (reference sequence). The V gene lost 3 bases and the J gene lost 1 base, with 11 bases spanning the gap.

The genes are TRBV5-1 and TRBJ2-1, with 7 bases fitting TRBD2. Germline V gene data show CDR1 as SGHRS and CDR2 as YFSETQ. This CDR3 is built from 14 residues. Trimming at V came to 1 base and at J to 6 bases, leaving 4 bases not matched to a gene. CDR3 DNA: TGCGCCAGCAGCTTGACAGCGGGACGCAATGAGCAGTTCTTC. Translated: CASSLTAGRNEQFF.